The text below deals with one T cell receptor beta chain. Study processing details: Researchers report that nucleated cell counts were estimated from reference gene primer amplification. Using immunoSEQ multiplex PCR, the repertoire was profiled, and TCRdb retains in-frame clones only, with some absent. V and J calls and clone size are copied from that table; D and trimming were computed from the DNA. The data contain some 300,000 clones, roughly 91% of them singletons. This sample stems from a study of blood T cell repertoires in COVID-19. Study in general: Sample material is recorded as cDNA or gDNA derived from T cells, B-cell-depleted T cells, or PBMCs.

The V end lost 8 bases, the J end lost 3 bases, and 16 bases lay between the germline ends. Looked up from germline, CDR1 is SNHLY and CDR2 is FYNNEI. CDR3 length: 15 residues. This study enrolled people aged roughly 18 to 89 from about two dozen US geographic areas. Participant reports of clinical history set cohort assignment. This TCR derives from a woman aged 60 to 75 in a cohort exposed to, infected with or recovered from COVID-19 (not recorded which). The material sequenced was PBMCs or T cells enriched from blood (not recorded which). J is TRBJ1-4 and V is TRBV2; D is unresolved. DNA for the CDR3: TGTGCCAGCGGGAGAAGCCGGGGATCTAATGAAAAACTGTTTTTT. Amino acids: CASGRSRGSNEKLFF.